The 24 T cell receptor beta chains below come from one sample, sequenced in a study of early T cells in non-severe SARS-CoV-2 infection. Via MiXCR, TCRdb re-called the 5' RACE reads, giving one row per CDR3 protein. This repertoire shows tens of thousands of distinct CDR3 sequences, approximately 13% found once; its top ten account for over 4%. Sequenced: whole blood. All receptors come from an adult who was a healthcare worker with PCR-confirmed SARS-CoV-2 infection or an uninfected control (not recorded which).

The chain links TRBV20-1 to TRBJ2-2, with D perhaps TRBD2 (5 bases). V was shortened by 6 bases and J by 2 bases, with 10 bases between the two germline ends. CDR3 length: 13 residues. In germline, CDR1 is DFQATT, CDR2 SNEGSKA (reference sequence). Here the CDR3 reads CSARALNTGELFF. Here the CDR3 DNA reads TGCAGTGCGAGGGCCTTAAACACCGGGGAGCTGTTTTTT.

This clonotype has at least ten counts. The chain carries TRBV28 and TRBJ2-1; D might be TRBD2 (5 bases). CDR1 is MDHEN, CDR2 SYDVKM, per germline. The CDR3 totals 12 residues. Between the trimmed V and J ends, which lost 6 bases and 4 bases, there was a span of 7 bases. The CDR3 region has the DNA TGTGCCAGCAGGGGAGCGTACAATGAGCAGTTCTTC. Protein product: CASRGAYNEQFF.

This clonotype was recorded many times. The chain couples TRBV6-5 to TRBJ2-3; 9 nucleotides align to TRBD2. Germline lookup yields CDR1 MNHEY and CDR2 SVGAGI. With 6 bases clipped from V and 14 bases from J, the junction kept 9 bases outside the gene matches. The CDR3 contains 12 residues. CDR3 DNA: TGTGCCAGCAGCTTAAGCGGGAGGATGCTGTATTTT. The encoded protein is CASSLSGRMLYF.

The J gene is TRBJ1-1, the V gene TRBV12-3 or TRBV12-4; no reliable D call. V was clipped by 5 bases and J by 1 base, with 8 bases between them. The CDR3 is made up of 13 amino acids. The chain's CDR3 is CASSISGNTEAFF. The CDR3 nucleotides read TGTGCCAGCAGTATATCGGGGAACACTGAAGCTTTCTTT.

The sample holds many counts of this clonotype. The chain joins TRBV29-1 to TRBJ2-1, with D unresolved. The CDR3 spans 11 residues. The germline V and J ends were trimmed by 0 bases and 4 bases, with 1 base remaining between them. Looked up from germline, CDR1 is SQVTM and CDR2 is ANQGSEA. The CDR3 loop is CSVEEYNEQFF. CDR3 coding DNA: TGCAGCGTTGAAGAGTACAATGAGCAGTTCTTC.

This clonotype was recorded many times. This chain uses TRBV7-3 with TRBJ1-1; maybe TRBD1 (5 bases). V dropped 4 bases and J dropped 4 bases, with 19 bases sitting between them. The CDR3 length is 16 residues. CDR1 and CDR2 (germline): SGHTA, FQGTGA. The CDR3 loop is CASSSGGAGSITEAFF. In nucleotides, the CDR3 is TGTGCCAGCAGCTCCGGAGGTGCAGGGAGTATCACTGAAGCTTTCTTT.

The chain is built from TRBV6-4 and TRBJ2-2, with D possibly matching TRBD1 (6 bases). The CDR3 contains 14 residues. Germline V lookup: CDR1 MRHNA, CDR2 SNTAGT. V was cut by 6 bases and J by 0 bases, with 8 bases left in between. The CDR3 here is CASRGDTNTGELFF. DNA for the CDR3: TGTGCCAGCAGAGGGGACACGAACACCGGGGAGCTGTTTTTT.

This CDR3 reads CANGQVNEKLFF. CDR3 sequence (DNA): TGTGCTAACGGACAGGTTAATGAAAAACTGTTTTTT. The chain employs TRBV7-7 and TRBJ1-4, with 7 bases lining up with TRBD1. Per the germline V gene, CDR1 is SSHAT and CDR2 is FNYEAQ (reference sequence). CDR3 size: 12 residues.

This rearrangement joins TRBV11-2 to TRBJ2-5; no definite D call. CDR3 size: 12 residues. CDR1 is SGHAT, CDR2 FQNNGV, per germline. Trimming shortened V by 1 base and J by 5 bases, and 5 bases separated the two germline ends. The CDR3 bases are TGTGCCAGCAGCTTAGCATATGAGACCCAGTACTTC. This sequence encodes CASSLAYETQYF.

The genes are TRBV12-3 or TRBV12-4 and TRBJ2-1, with 10 bases fitting TRBD1. With 5 bases clipped from V and 7 bases from J, the junction kept 2 bases outside the gene matches. The CDR3 loop spans 13 amino acids. This chain's CDR3 is CASSGQGVNEQFF. For the CDR3, the DNA is TGTGCCAGCAGTGGACAGGGGGTTAATGAGCAGTTCTTC.

This chain uses TRBV14 with TRBJ2-7; D is ambiguous. V lost 5 bases to trimming and J lost 3 bases, with 26 bases between them. Germline V gives CDR1 SGHDN, CDR2 FVKESK. The CDR3 extends over 18 amino acids. The CDR3 loop is CASSLTDQWLKGNYEQYF. In nucleotides, the CDR3 is TGTGCCAGCAGCTTAACGGACCAGTGGCTGAAAGGAAACTACGAGCAGTACTTC.

This clonotype was counted ten times or more. The CDR3 DNA follows: TGTGCCAGCAGTGGTAGTTCTGGAAACACCATATATTTT. Translation: CASSGSSGNTIYF. The genes are TRBV2 and TRBJ1-3; D is unclear. Germline assignment: CDR1 SNHLY and CDR2 FYNNEI. Trimming took off 4 bases at V and 1 base at J, with 5 bases between the two ends. CDR3 length: 13 amino acids.

In this sample, this clonotype turned up a few times. The gene calls are TRBV25-1 and TRBJ1-2, with 7 bases identical to TRBD1. The germline V gene has CDR1 MGHDK and CDR2 SYGVNS. The trim removed 3 bases at V and 5 bases at J, leaving 9 bases unmatched. CDR3 length: 15 amino acids. The CDR3 region has the DNA TGTGCCAGCAGTGATACCAGACAGGGACCGTATGGCTACACCTTC. Residues: CASSDTRQGPYGYTF.

This clonotype came up a few times. The DNA for the CDR3 is TGTGCCAGCGGACAGGGGGCTACCGGGGAGCTGTTTTTT. The encoded protein is CASGQGATGELFF. The V call is TRBV6-6, the J call TRBJ2-2; 11 bases line up with TRBD1. This CDR3 region has 13 residues. Trimming took 8 bases from V and 5 from J; bases not matched to a gene: 1. Germline loops: CDR1 MNHNY, CDR2 SVGAGI (reference sequence).

This clonotype was counted between two and nine times. The chain has TRBV7-2 and TRBJ2-7; TRBD2 aligns across 9 bases. The CDR3 spans 15 residues. Germline V lookup: CDR1 SGHTA, CDR2 FQGNSA. Trimming at V came to 5 bases and at J to 7 bases, leaving 12 bases not matched to a gene. CDR3: CASSRTSAGAWEQYF. CDR3 DNA: TGTGCCAGCAGCAGGACTAGCGCGGGGGCATGGGAGCAGTACTTC.

The table lists this clonotype with many counts. The chain is built from TRBV2 and TRBJ2-1, with 7 bases aligning to TRBD2. Germline trimming cut 7 bases from V and 1 base from J; bases unmatched to any gene: 4. Germline CDR1 reads SNHLY; CDR2 reads FYNNEI. The CDR3 has 14 residues. CDR3 loop: CASKSRGSYNEQFF. As DNA, the CDR3 is TGTGCCAGCAAGTCGCGGGGGTCCTACAATGAGCAGTTCTTC.

The chain has TRBV7-8 and TRBJ2-3; D uncertain. Trimming pared 0 bases from V and 2 bases from J, leaving 9 bases between. Germline V gene lookup returns CDR1 SGHVS and CDR2 FQNEAQ. There are 15 residues in the CDR3. CDR3 amino acids: CASSLAPSNTDTQYF. The CDR3 nucleotides read TGTGCCAGCAGCTTAGCGCCATCAAACACAGATACGCAGTATTTT.

This clonotype was picked up many times. The rearrangement links TRBV4-1 to TRBJ2-3; D is unresolved. Germline V gene lookup returns CDR1 MGHRA and CDR2 YSYEKL. With 0 bases removed from V and 2 bases from J, the gap between germline ends came to 9 bases. This CDR3 has 15 residues. The CDR3 loop reads CASSQDLVATDTQYF. The CDR3 coding sequence is TGCGCCAGCAGCCAAGATCTGGTGGCCACAGATACGCAGTATTTT.

For the CDR3, the DNA is TGTGCCAGCAGTTACTTCGCACCCAATCAGCCCCAGCATTTT. This gives the protein CASSYFAPNQPQHF. This sequence joins TRBV6-2 or TRBV6-3 and TRBJ1-5; D is ambiguous. The CDR3 is 14 residues long. The V and J ends lost 1 base and 3 bases respectively, with 7 bases between them. Germline CDR1 and CDR2: MNHEY and SVGEGT.

V is TRBV5-6 and J is TRBJ2-3; the D gene is possibly TRBD2 (6 bases). The V end was cut by 4 bases, the J end by 8 bases, with 11 bases between. Germline CDR1 is SGHDT and CDR2 is YYEEEE. The length of the CDR3 is 12 residues. CDR3 in DNA: TGTGCCAGCAGCCAGGAGGGTAGTACGCAGTATTTT. Translated, it gives CASSQEGSTQYF.

The rearrangement joins TRBV20-1 to TRBJ1-1; no definite D call. Germline CDR1 reads DFQATT; CDR2 reads SNEGSKA (reference sequence). The CDR3 covers 15 residues. Trimming removed 0 bases at V and 2 bases at J, with 13 bases between. The CDR3 sequence is CSARDSGSLNTEAFF. As DNA, the CDR3 is TGCAGTGCTAGAGATAGCGGCAGCCTCAACACTGAAGCTTTCTTT.

This clonotype was counted a few times. The J gene is TRBJ1-3, the V gene TRBV5-4, with D tentatively TRBD1 (5 bases). The CDR3 spans 15 residues. Germline loops: CDR1 SGHNT, CDR2 YYREEE (reference sequence). The V end was cut by 3 bases, the J end by 9 bases, with 19 bases between. The CDR3 DNA reads as TGTGCCAGCAGCTCCCCCGAGGGGCGGCGGCGCACCATATATTTT. Translation gives CASSSPEGRRRTIYF.

This chain uses TRBV5-5 with TRBJ1-2; perhaps TRBD1 as D (6 bases). Germline CDR1 SGHKS, CDR2 YYEKEE (reference sequence). The CDR3 is made up of 15 amino acids. V gave up 5 bases and J gave up 8 bases, with 22 bases separating them. CDR3 sequence (DNA): TGTGCCAGCAGTTATGGGACACTCAAGGATCTAGGCTACACCTTC. Its protein is CASSYGTLKDLGYTF.

This clonotype occurred many times. The V gene is TRBV7-8, the J gene TRBJ2-6; D is undetermined. The CDR3 loop spans 15 amino acids. Trimming removed 2 bases from V and 2 bases from J, with 7 bases in between. Germline CDR1 is SGHVS and CDR2 is FQNEAQ. For the CDR3, the DNA is TGTGCCAGCAGCTTATACAGCACTGGGGCCAACGTCCTGACTTTC. Translating gives CASSLYSTGANVLTF. Combining the CDR3 with reference TRBV7-8 and TRBJ2-6 gives the whole variable domain GAGVSQSPRYKVAKRGQDVALRCDPISGHVSLFWYQQALGQGPEFLTYFQNEAQLDKSGLPSDRFFAERPEGSVSTLKIQRTQQEDSAVYLCASSLYSTGANVLTFGAGSRLTVL.